This record concerns one TCR beta chain sequence. The target antigen is unknown. The CDR3 covers 13 residues. Trimming cost V 3 bases and J 4 bases, with 9 bases left between them. TCRdb keeps only in-frame clones here, not all; method: immunoSEQ multiplex PCR. Of roughly 200,000 clones listed, roughly 91% are singletons. The sample comes from a study of T cell responses to AZD1222 COVID-19 vaccine. Regarding the study as a whole: Among AZD1222 vaccinees, only six or seven were seropositive at baseline. Repertoires were sampled only after the peak T cell response. Clonal diversity was possibly underestimated, and the donors were mostly white British, with more females. Spike was spanned by vaccine-associated CD4 TCRs, which were dominant at 160-218 and 743-854.

The clonotype was recovered from an adult who received the MenACWY meningococcal vaccine as a control. The chain joins TRBV12-3 or TRBV12-4 to TRBJ1-1; D is perhaps TRBD1 (5 bases). The sample in question was peripheral blood, obtained 28 days after the second dose of the MenACWY control vaccine. CDR3 amino acids: CASSFKGPTEAFF. The CDR3 DNA is TGTGCCAGCAGTTTTAAGGGGCCCACTGAAGCTTTCTTT.